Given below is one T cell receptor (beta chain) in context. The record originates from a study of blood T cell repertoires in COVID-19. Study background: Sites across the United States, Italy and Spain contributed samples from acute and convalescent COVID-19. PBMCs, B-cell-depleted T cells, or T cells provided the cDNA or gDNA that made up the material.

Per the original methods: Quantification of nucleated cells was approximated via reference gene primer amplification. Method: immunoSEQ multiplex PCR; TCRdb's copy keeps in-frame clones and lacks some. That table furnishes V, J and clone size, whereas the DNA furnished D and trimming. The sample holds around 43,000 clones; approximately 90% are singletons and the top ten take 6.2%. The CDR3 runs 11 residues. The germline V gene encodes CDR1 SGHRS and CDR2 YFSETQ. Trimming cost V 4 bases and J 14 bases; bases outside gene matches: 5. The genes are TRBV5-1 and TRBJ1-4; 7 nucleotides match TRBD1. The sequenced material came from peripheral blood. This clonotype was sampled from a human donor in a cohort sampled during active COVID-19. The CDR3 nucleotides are TGCGCCAGCAGCGCAGGGGGTGGGCTGTTTTTT. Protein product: CASSAGGGLFF.